This entry concerns a single TCR beta chain. PCR employed 60 Vbeta and 13 Jbeta primers. This table comes from immunoSEQ multiplex PCR, and its TCRdb copy is limited to in-frame clones, with some not included. This table holds 90,000 or so clones, 78% found once. The V gene lost 2 bases and the J gene lost 0 bases, with 13 bases spanning the gap. The length of the CDR3 is 16 residues. Per germline, CDR1 MNHEY and CDR2 SMNVEV (reference sequence). The sample is drawn from a study of cytomegalovirus exposure and HLA in healthy donors. Sequencing used PBMCs. The receptor was isolated from a woman aged 40 to 50 in good health and CMV-seronegative. This chain joins TRBV27 and TRBJ1-1; D call uncertain. CDR3 in amino acids: CASSLRWKRLNTEAFF. The CDR3 bases are TGTGCCAGCAGTTTAAGGTGGAAGCGGTTGAACACTGAAGCTTTCTTT.